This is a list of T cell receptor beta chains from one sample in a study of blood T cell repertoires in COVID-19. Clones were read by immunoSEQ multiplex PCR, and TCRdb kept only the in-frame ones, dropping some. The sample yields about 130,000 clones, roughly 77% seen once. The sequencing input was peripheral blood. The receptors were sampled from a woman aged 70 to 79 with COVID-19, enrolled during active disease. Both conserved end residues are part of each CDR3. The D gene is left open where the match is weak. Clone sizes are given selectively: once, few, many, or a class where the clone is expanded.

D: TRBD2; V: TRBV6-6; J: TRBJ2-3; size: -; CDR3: CASSPPSGGARDTQYF; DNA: TGTGCCAGCAGTCCACCTAGCGGGGGGGCTCGGGATACGCAGTATTTT
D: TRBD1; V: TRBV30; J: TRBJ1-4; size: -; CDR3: CAWGKQGVREKLFF; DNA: TGTGCCTGGGGTAAACAGGGGGTTCGGGAAAAACTGTTTTTT
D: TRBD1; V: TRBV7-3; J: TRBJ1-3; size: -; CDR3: CASSLEGASGNTIYF; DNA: TGTGCCAGCAGCTTAGAGGGGGCATCTGGAAACACCATATATTTT
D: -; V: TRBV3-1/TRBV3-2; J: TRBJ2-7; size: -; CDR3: CASSLSNWPRNEQYF; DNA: TGTGCCAGCAGCCTAAGTAACTGGCCGAGGAACGAGCAGTACTTC
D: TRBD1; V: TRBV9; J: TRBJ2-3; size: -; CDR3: CASSVDQGGTDTQYF; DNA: TGTGCCAGCAGCGTAGATCAGGGGGGCACAGATACGCAGTATTTT
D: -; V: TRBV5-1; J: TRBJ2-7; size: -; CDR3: CASSLDSFSYEQYF; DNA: TGCGCCAGCAGCTTGGACAGTTTCTCCTACGAGCAGTACTTC
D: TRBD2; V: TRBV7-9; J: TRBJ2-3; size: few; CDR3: CASSQGTSESGTDTQYF; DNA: TGTGCCAGCAGCCAGGGGACTAGCGAGAGTGGGACAGATACGCAGTATTTT
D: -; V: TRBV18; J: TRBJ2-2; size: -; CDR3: CASSPQQGFPTGELFF; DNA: TGTGCCAGCTCACCACAGCAGGGCTTCCCAACCGGGGAGCTGTTTTTT
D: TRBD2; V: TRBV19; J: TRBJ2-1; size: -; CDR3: CASRPTSGGAWEQFF; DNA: TGTGCCAGTAGACCCACTAGCGGGGGGGCTTGGGAGCAGTTCTTC
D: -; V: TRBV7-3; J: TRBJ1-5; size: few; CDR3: CASTAQLHQPQHF; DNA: TGTGCCAGCACCGCACAGTTACATCAGCCCCAGCATTTT
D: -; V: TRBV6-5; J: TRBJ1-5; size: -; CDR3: CASSGANQPQHF; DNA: TGTGCCAGCAGCGGAGCTAATCAGCCCCAGCATTTT
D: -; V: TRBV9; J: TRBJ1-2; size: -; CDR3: CASSVAEGYGYTF; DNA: TGTGCCAGCAGCGTAGCTGAGGGTTATGGCTACACCTTC
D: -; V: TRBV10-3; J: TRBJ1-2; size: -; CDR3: CAISDGGQRGYTF; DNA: TGTGCCATCAGTGATGGGGGCCAACGGGGCTACACCTTC
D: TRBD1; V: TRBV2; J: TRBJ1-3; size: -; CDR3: CASRRRSGQNRNTIYF; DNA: TGTGCCAGCAGGAGGAGATCGGGACAGAATCGAAACACCATATATTTT
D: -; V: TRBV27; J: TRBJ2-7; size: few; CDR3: CASSGNWGGEQYF; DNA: TGTGCCAGCAGTGGCAACTGGGGAGGCGAGCAGTACTTC
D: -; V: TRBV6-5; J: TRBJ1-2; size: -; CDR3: CASTPTANYGYTF; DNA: TGTGCCAGCACTCCGACAGCGAACTATGGCTACACCTTC
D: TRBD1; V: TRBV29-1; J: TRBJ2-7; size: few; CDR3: CSVNSGGEQYF; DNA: TGCAGCGTAAATTCAGGGGGCGAGCAGTACTTC
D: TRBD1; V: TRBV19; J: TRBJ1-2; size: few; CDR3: CASSKTGMYGYTF; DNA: TGTGCCAGTAGTAAGACAGGGATGTATGGCTACACCTTC
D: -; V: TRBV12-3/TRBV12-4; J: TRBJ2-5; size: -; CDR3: CASNGIQETQYF; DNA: TGTGCCAGCAACGGGATCCAAGAGACCCAGTACTTC
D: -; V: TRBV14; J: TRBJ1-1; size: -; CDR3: CASSAQLNTEAFF; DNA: TGTGCCAGCAGCGCCCAGTTGAACACTGAAGCTTTCTTT
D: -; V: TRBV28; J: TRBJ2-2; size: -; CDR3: CASSLRGVSGTGELFF; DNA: TGTGCCAGCAGTTTGCGGGGAGTAAGCGGAACCGGGGAGCTGTTTTTT
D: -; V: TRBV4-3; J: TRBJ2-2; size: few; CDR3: CASSQDPRNTGELFF; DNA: TGCGCCAGCAGCCAAGATCCGAGGAACACCGGGGAGCTGTTTTTT
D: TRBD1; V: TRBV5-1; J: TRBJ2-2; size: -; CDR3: CASSHGQGLTGELFF; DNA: TGCGCCAGCAGCCACGGACAGGGACTCACCGGGGAGCTGTTTTTT
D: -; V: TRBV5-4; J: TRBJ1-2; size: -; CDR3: CASSLARVGYTF; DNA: TGTGCCAGCAGCTTGGCCAGGGTTGGCTACACCTTC
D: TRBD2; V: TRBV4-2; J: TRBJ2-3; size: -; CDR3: CASSQPQIASGGADTQYF; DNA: TGTGCCAGCAGCCAACCGCAAATTGCTAGCGGGGGGGCGGATACGCAGTATTTT
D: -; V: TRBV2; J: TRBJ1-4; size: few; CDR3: CASSEYRVSENEKLFF; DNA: TGTGCCAGCAGTGAGTACAGGGTTTCGGAAAATGAAAAACTGTTTTTT
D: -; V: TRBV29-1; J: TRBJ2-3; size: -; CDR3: CSVLGVDTQYF; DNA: TGCAGCGTCCTCGGGGTGGATACGCAGTATTTT
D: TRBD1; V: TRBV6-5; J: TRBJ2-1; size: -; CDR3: CASRTGTGGNEQFF; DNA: TGTGCCAGCAGGACCGGGACAGGGGGCAATGAGCAGTTCTTC
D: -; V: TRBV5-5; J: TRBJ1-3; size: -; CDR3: CARRGNTIYF; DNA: TGTGCCAGAAGGGGGAACACCATATATTTT
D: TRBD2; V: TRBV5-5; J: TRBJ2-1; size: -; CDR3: CASSTGSGAWDEQFF; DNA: TGTGCCAGCAGCACGGGTAGCGGGGCATGGGATGAGCAGTTCTTC
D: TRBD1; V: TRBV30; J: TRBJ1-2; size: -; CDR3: CAWTPTGGSYGYTF; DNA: TGTGCCTGGACCCCCACAGGGGGAAGTTATGGCTACACCTTC
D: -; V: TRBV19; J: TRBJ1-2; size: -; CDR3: CASSISDRNYGYTF; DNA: TGTGCCAGTAGTATTTCCGACAGGAACTATGGCTACACCTTC
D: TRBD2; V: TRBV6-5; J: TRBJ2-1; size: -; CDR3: CASIRRSSGGGEQFF; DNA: TGTGCCAGCATAAGGCGGTCTAGCGGGGGAGGGGAGCAGTTCTTC
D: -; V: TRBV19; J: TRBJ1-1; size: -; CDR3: CASTRSQNTEAFF; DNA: TGTGCCAGTACCCGGTCCCAAAACACTGAAGCTTTCTTT
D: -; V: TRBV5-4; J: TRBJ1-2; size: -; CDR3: CASSLTGGFGYTF; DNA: TGTGCCAGCAGCCTGACGGGGGGCTTCGGCTACACCTTC
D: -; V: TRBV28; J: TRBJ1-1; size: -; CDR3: CASSLLRLENTEAFF; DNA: TGTGCCAGCAGTTTATTGCGACTGGAGAACACTGAAGCTTTCTTT
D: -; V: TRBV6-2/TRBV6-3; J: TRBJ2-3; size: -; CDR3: CASSYGMGDEKYF; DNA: TGTGCCAGCAGTTACGGAATGGGCGACGAAAAGTATTTT
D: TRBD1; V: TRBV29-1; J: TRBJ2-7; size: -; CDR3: CSVGDRGGLYEQYF; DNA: TGCAGCGTGGGTGACAGGGGCGGGTTATACGAGCAGTACTTC
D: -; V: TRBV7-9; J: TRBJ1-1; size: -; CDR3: CASSREGGTEAFF; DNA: TGTGCCAGCAGCCGCGAGGGAGGGACTGAAGCTTTCTTT
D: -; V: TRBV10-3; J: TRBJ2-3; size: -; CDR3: CAISESSPDTQYF; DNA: TGTGCCATCAGTGAGTCTAGCCCAGATACGCAGTATTTT
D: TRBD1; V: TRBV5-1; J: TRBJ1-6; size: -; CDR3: CASSFQGARNSPLHF; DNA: TGCGCCAGCAGCTTCCAGGGGGCCCGTAATTCACCCCTCCACTTT
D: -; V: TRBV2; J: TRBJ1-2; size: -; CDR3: CAIRRAVKDGYTF; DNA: TGTGCCATTCGCAGGGCAGTAAAGGATGGCTACACCTTC
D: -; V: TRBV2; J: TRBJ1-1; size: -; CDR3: CASSTPGAGNTEAFF; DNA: TGTGCCAGCAGTACCCCAGGGGCAGGGAACACTGAAGCTTTCTTT
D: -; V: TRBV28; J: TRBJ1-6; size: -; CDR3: CAGGRRPEGSPLHF; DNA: TGCGCGGGGGGGCGCAGGCCCGAGGGGTCACCCCTCCACTTT
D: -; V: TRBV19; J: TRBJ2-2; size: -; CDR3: CASSISSYTGELFF; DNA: TGTGCCAGTAGTATATCGTCCTACACCGGGGAGCTGTTTTTT
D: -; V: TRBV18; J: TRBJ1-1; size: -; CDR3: CASSLGQNTMNTEAFF; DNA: TGTGCCAGCTCACTCGGACAGAATACCATGAACACTGAAGCTTTCTTT
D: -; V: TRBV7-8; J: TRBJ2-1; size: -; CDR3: CATKGAHNEQFF; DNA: TGTGCCACCAAAGGGGCACACAATGAGCAGTTCTTC
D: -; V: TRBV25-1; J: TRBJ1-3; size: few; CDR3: CASSDPHGDKGNTIYF; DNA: TGTGCCAGCAGTGACCCTCACGGGGACAAAGGAAACACCATATATTTT
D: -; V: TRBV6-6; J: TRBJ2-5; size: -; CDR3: CASRPNSLQETQYF; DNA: TGTGCCAGCAGACCCAACAGCCTCCAGGAGACCCAGTACTTC
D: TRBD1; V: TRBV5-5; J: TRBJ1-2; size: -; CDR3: CASSHLDRATNYGYTF; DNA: TGTGCCAGCAGCCACTTGGACAGGGCAACTAACTATGGCTACACCTTC
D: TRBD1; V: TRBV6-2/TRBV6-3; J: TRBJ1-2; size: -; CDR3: CASSHGTGDGYTF; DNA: TGTGCCAGCAGTCACGGGACAGGGGATGGCTACACCTTC
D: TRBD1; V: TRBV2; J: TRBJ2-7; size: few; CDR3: CASSERDSGSYEQYF; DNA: TGTGCCAGCAGTGAAAGGGACAGCGGATCCTACGAGCAGTACTTC
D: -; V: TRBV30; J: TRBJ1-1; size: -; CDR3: CAWSSRPGAEAFF; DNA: TGTGCCTGGAGTAGTCGGCCAGGGGCCGAGGCTTTCTTT